Listed below are T cell receptor beta chains from one sample, sequenced in a study of cytomegalovirus exposure and HLA in healthy donors. TCRdb's copy holds only in-frame clones and misses some; the assay was immunoSEQ multiplex PCR. The data show more than 95,000 clones, more than 75% seen once. Sequencing was done on a sample of PBMCs. These receptors came from a woman younger than 30 in good health and CMV-seropositive. Both conserved end residues are part of each CDR3. A D gene is named only where the DNA matches it firmly. The size of a clone is reported for some rows only, either as once, few or many, or as a class for expanded clones.

j_gene: TRBJ2-3; v_gene: TRBV4-2; d_gene: TRBD2; abundance: once; CDR3nt: TGTGCCAGCAGCCAAGGGGGGAGACTAGCTTTTGCAGATACGCAGTATTTT; CDR3aa: CASSQGGRLAFADTQYF
j_gene: TRBJ2-2; v_gene: TRBV9; d_gene: .; abundance: .; CDR3nt: TGTGCCAGCAGCGCGTCCGGGGAGCTGTTTTTT; CDR3aa: CASSASGELFF
j_gene: TRBJ1-6; v_gene: TRBV7-3; d_gene: .; abundance: .; CDR3nt: TGTGCCAGCAGCTTAACCCCGCGGGGGCAAGGATCACCCCTCCACTTT; CDR3aa: CASSLTPRGQGSPLHF
j_gene: TRBJ2-1; v_gene: TRBV6-1; d_gene: .; abundance: .; CDR3nt: TGTGCCAGCAGTGAGTGGAGAGGGAGCTCCTACAATGAGCAGTTCTTC; CDR3aa: CASSEWRGSSYNEQFF
j_gene: TRBJ2-1; v_gene: TRBV9; d_gene: .; abundance: .; CDR3nt: TGTGCCAGCAGCGGCAGCGGATTTCAGTCGGGTGAGCAGTTCTTC; CDR3aa: CASSGSGFQSGEQFF
j_gene: TRBJ1-2; v_gene: TRBV6-5; d_gene: TRBD1; abundance: .; CDR3nt: TGTGCCAGCAGTTACTCGACAGGGGGCGCGCGGTATGGCTACACCTTC; CDR3aa: CASSYSTGGARYGYTF
j_gene: TRBJ2-7; v_gene: TRBV6-5; d_gene: TRBD1; abundance: .; CDR3nt: TGTGCCAGCACCTCGGGGACAGGGGTCACCTACGAGCAGTACTTC; CDR3aa: CASTSGTGVTYEQYF
j_gene: TRBJ1-1; v_gene: TRBV30; d_gene: .; abundance: .; CDR3nt: TGTGCCTGGAGTTACCGGGGGTACACTGAAGCTTTCTTT; CDR3aa: CAWSYRGYTEAFF
j_gene: TRBJ2-5; v_gene: TRBV7-6; d_gene: TRBD2; abundance: once; CDR3nt: TGTGCCAGCAGCCCCGGGCTAGCGGGTACCGGAGAGACCCAGTACTTC; CDR3aa: CASSPGLAGTGETQYF
j_gene: TRBJ2-7; v_gene: TRBV4-1; d_gene: TRBD2; abundance: .; CDR3nt: TGCGCCAGCAGCCAAGACAGGACTAGCGCGTCCTACGAGCAGTACTTC; CDR3aa: CASSQDRTSASYEQYF
j_gene: TRBJ1-2; v_gene: TRBV2; d_gene: TRBD1; abundance: once; CDR3nt: TGTGCCAGCATAGAGGGGGCCAGTGGCTACACCTTC; CDR3aa: CASIEGASGYTF
j_gene: TRBJ2-1; v_gene: TRBV9; d_gene: TRBD2; abundance: .; CDR3nt: TGTGCCAGCAGCGTAGCGCCGGGACTAGCCAATGAGCAGTTCTTC; CDR3aa: CASSVAPGLANEQFF
j_gene: TRBJ1-1; v_gene: TRBV18; d_gene: .; abundance: .; CDR3nt: TGTGCCAGCTCACCAGTGAGGGAAACTGAAGCTTTCTTT; CDR3aa: CASSPVRETEAFF
j_gene: TRBJ1-1; v_gene: TRBV5-1; d_gene: .; abundance: few; CDR3nt: TGCGCCAGCAGCTTCGGTAACAGGCCTGAAGCTTTCTTT; CDR3aa: CASSFGNRPEAFF
j_gene: TRBJ1-1; v_gene: TRBV27; d_gene: .; abundance: .; CDR3nt: TGTGCCAGCAGTTTGGAGGGGAACACTGAAGCTTTCTTT; CDR3aa: CASSLEGNTEAFF
j_gene: TRBJ1-1; v_gene: TRBV28; d_gene: TRBD1; abundance: few; CDR3nt: TGTGCCAGCAGTTCTCCGGGACAGGTGAACACTGAAGCTTTCTTT; CDR3aa: CASSSPGQVNTEAFF
j_gene: TRBJ2-2; v_gene: TRBV5-1; d_gene: .; abundance: .; CDR3nt: TGCGCCAGCAGCTTGGGGTACGGAGTCGGGGAGCTGTTTTTT; CDR3aa: CASSLGYGVGELFF
j_gene: TRBJ2-2; v_gene: TRBV2; d_gene: TRBD2; abundance: once; CDR3nt: TGTGCCAGCAGTTTAACTCCAAGCGGGAGGTCCACCGGGGAGCTGTTTTTT; CDR3aa: CASSLTPSGRSTGELFF
j_gene: TRBJ2-1; v_gene: TRBV11-3; d_gene: TRBD2; abundance: .; CDR3nt: TGTGCCAGCAGCTTAGAGGGAGGGCCTCATGAGCAGTTCTTC; CDR3aa: CASSLEGGPHEQFF
j_gene: TRBJ2-7; v_gene: TRBV11-3; d_gene: .; abundance: .; CDR3nt: TGTGCCAGCAGCTTTTTGGTGGCTTCGTCGGAGCAGTACTTC; CDR3aa: CASSFLVASSEQYF
j_gene: TRBJ2-7; v_gene: TRBV11-2; d_gene: TRBD2; abundance: .; CDR3nt: TGTGCCAGCAGAGGGTTAGCGGGCTCCTACGAGCAGTACTTC; CDR3aa: CASRGLAGSYEQYF
j_gene: TRBJ2-1; v_gene: TRBV5-1; d_gene: TRBD2; abundance: .; CDR3nt: TGCGCCAGCAGCATTAGCGGGCCAGAGTTATATGAGCAGTTCTTC; CDR3aa: CASSISGPELYEQFF
j_gene: TRBJ2-7; v_gene: TRBV18; d_gene: .; abundance: .; CDR3nt: TGTGCCAGCTCACCAGAGCGTCAAACCGCCTACGAGCAGTACTTC; CDR3aa: CASSPERQTAYEQYF
j_gene: TRBJ2-5; v_gene: TRBV30; d_gene: .; abundance: once; CDR3nt: TGTGCCTGGAGTGGGACAGCCATCCAAGAGACCCAGTACTTC; CDR3aa: CAWSGTAIQETQYF
j_gene: TRBJ2-7; v_gene: TRBV21-1; d_gene: .; abundance: .; CDR3nt: TGTGCCAGCAGCCCTTTATGCCGGGAGGTCTACGAGCAGTACTTC; CDR3aa: CASSPLCREVYEQYF
j_gene: TRBJ2-3; v_gene: TRBV7-8; d_gene: .; abundance: .; CDR3nt: TGTGCCAGCAGCTTTGCAGGGAGCACAGATACGCAGTATTTT; CDR3aa: CASSFAGSTDTQYF
j_gene: TRBJ1-2; v_gene: TRBV7-9; d_gene: .; abundance: .; CDR3nt: TGTTCCAGCAGCTTGTTGGCGGATGGCTACACCTTC; CDR3aa: CSSSLLADGYTF
j_gene: TRBJ2-3; v_gene: TRBV19; d_gene: TRBD2; abundance: .; CDR3nt: TGTGCCAGTAGTACACACCAACTCACCCGGAGGACTAGCGGTGTACACACAGATACGCAGTATTTT; CDR3aa: CASSTHQLTRRTSGVHTDTQYF
j_gene: TRBJ2-1; v_gene: TRBV7-9; d_gene: .; abundance: .; CDR3nt: TGTGCCAGCAGCCGACAGCGGGTAAGCCTCAATGAGCAGTTCTTC; CDR3aa: CASSRQRVSLNEQFF
j_gene: TRBJ2-1; v_gene: TRBV2; d_gene: TRBD2; abundance: .; CDR3nt: TGTGCCAGCACCCTTTCCGCGGGACTAGCGGGGTCCTACAATGAGCAGTTCTTC; CDR3aa: CASTLSAGLAGSYNEQFF
j_gene: TRBJ2-1; v_gene: TRBV27; d_gene: TRBD1; abundance: .; CDR3nt: TGTGCCAGCAGCACCCCGGGACAGGGGGTCAATGAGCAGTTCTTC; CDR3aa: CASSTPGQGVNEQFF
j_gene: TRBJ1-1; v_gene: TRBV29-1; d_gene: .; abundance: few; CDR3nt: TGCAGCGTTGGATTGGGGGGGACTGAAGCTTTCTTT; CDR3aa: CSVGLGGTEAFF
j_gene: TRBJ1-2; v_gene: TRBV7-6; d_gene: TRBD1; abundance: .; CDR3nt: TGTGCCAGCAGCCAGGACAGGGGATTTGGCTACACCTTC; CDR3aa: CASSQDRGFGYTF
j_gene: TRBJ2-7; v_gene: TRBV19; d_gene: TRBD2; abundance: few; CDR3nt: TGTGCCAGTAGTATAGCTCCCTGGACTAGCGACCTCTACGAGCAGTACTTC; CDR3aa: CASSIAPWTSDLYEQYF
j_gene: TRBJ2-1; v_gene: TRBV11-2; d_gene: TRBD1; abundance: .; CDR3nt: TGTGCCAGCAGCTTACAAGGACAGGGGGCATATGAGCAGTTCTTC; CDR3aa: CASSLQGQGAYEQFF
j_gene: TRBJ2-7; v_gene: TRBV30; d_gene: TRBD1; abundance: .; CDR3nt: TGTGCCTGGAGTGGGCAGGGGGCAGGCTATCGCGAGCAGTACTTC; CDR3aa: CAWSGQGAGYREQYF
j_gene: TRBJ2-5; v_gene: TRBV5-1; d_gene: .; abundance: .; CDR3nt: TGCGCCAGCAGCTTACGGACAGACCAAGAGACCCAGTACTTC; CDR3aa: CASSLRTDQETQYF
j_gene: TRBJ1-3; v_gene: TRBV4-2; d_gene: .; abundance: .; CDR3nt: TGTGCCAGCAGCCAAGATCGAGGTTTGGGAAACACCATATATTTT; CDR3aa: CASSQDRGLGNTIYF